A single sample is the source of the 25 T cell receptor beta chains below, sequenced in a study of CD8+CD57+ T cells in acquired aplastic anemia. Both TCR beta VDJ combination and CDR3 sequence profiling were carried out. Genomic DNA was the template for this profiling. Each CDR3 protein gets one entry after TCRdb re-called the reads with MiXCR. The table shows about 180,000 distinct CDR3 sequences, with 55% to 65% occurring only once. It was patients with CD8+CD57+ cell expansion by flow cytometry who were chosen for sequencing. Source material: sorted CD4+, CD8+, or CD8+CD57+ T cells (not recorded which) from PBMCs. The receptors stem from a human donor with aplastic anemia.

V and J are TRBV7-9 and TRBJ2-7, with D perhaps matching TRBD2 (6 bases). With 1 base removed from V and 2 bases from J, the gap between germline ends came to 9 bases. CDR1 is SEHNR and CDR2 is FQNEAQ in the germline V gene (reference sequence). CDR3 length: 14 amino acids. The CDR3 here is CASSLVEGPYEQYF. As DNA, the CDR3 is TGTGCCAGCAGCTTAGTGGAGGGCCCCTACGAGCAGTACTTC. The variable domain in full, completed from reference TRBV7-9 and TRBJ2-7, reads DTGVSQNPRHKITKRGQNVTFRCDPISEHNRLYWYRQTLGQGPEFLTYFQNEAQLEKSRLLSDRFSAERPKGSFSTLEIQRTEQGDSAMYLCASSLVEGPYEQYFGPGTRLTVT.

This chain uses TRBV25-1 with TRBJ2-5; 12 bases map to TRBD2. V was pared by 1 base and J by 3 bases, with 12 bases of the junction left unmatched. From germline, CDR1 is MGHDK and CDR2 SYGVNS. CDR3 length: 19 residues. The CDR3 sequence: CASSEWRLAGVSHEETQYF. CDR3 DNA sequence: TGTGCCAGCAGTGAATGGAGACTAGCGGGAGTTAGCCACGAAGAGACCCAGTACTTC.

The chain carries TRBV7-3 and TRBJ1-1, with D hard to call. V gave up 6 bases and J gave up 6 bases, with 11 bases separating them. The CDR3 has 12 amino acids. Per the germline V gene, CDR1 is SGHTA and CDR2 is FQGTGA. The CDR3 nucleotides read TGTGCCAGCAGGGGCACGCGGCCTGAAGCTTTCTTT. Protein sequence: CASRGTRPEAFF.

The count of this clonotype is one. The chain links TRBV20-1 to TRBJ1-1, with 9 positions matching TRBD1. V shed 3 bases and J 7 bases; nucleotides not matched to a gene: 3. Germline V CDR1 and CDR2: DFQATT, SNEGSKA (reference sequence). The CDR3 spans 12 residues. CDR3 nucleotides: TGCAGTGCTAGGGGGACAGGGATTGAAGCTTTCTTT. Amino acids: CSARGTGIEAFF.

For this clonotype: The junction and the germline gene differ at one end; a read error may be behind it. The V gene is TRBV5-1, the J gene TRBJ2-2; D is uncertain. Germline V gives CDR1 SGHRS, CDR2 YFSETQ. This CDR3 contains 13 residues. The CDR3 is CASRWGSTGELFF. CDR3 DNA sequence: TGTGCCAGCAGATGGGGTAGCACCGGGGAGCTGTTTTTT.

This clonotype was observed at least ten times. CDR3 residues: CASSLGRARGWDNEQFF. The DNA of the CDR3 is TGCGCCAGCAGCTTGGGCCGGGCCAGGGGATGGGACAATGAGCAGTTCTTC. The V call is TRBV5-1, the J call TRBJ2-1; D is perhaps TRBD1 (6 bases). The CDR3 spans 17 residues. Germline V gene sequence: CDR1 SGHRS, CDR2 YFSETQ. V shed 0 bases and J shed 5 bases, with 18 bases lying between them. Looking up the rest from reference TRBV5-1 and TRBJ2-1 gives the full variable domain: KAGVTQTPRYLIKTRGQQVTLSCSPISGHRSVSWYQQTPGQGLQFLFEYFSETQRNKGNFPGRFSGRQFSNSRSEMNVSTLELGDSALYLCASSLGRARGWDNEQFFGPGTRLTVL.

This clonotype was counted ten times or more. This chain connects TRBV2 to TRBJ2-7; D is ambiguous. Germline V CDR1 and CDR2: SNHLY, FYNNEI. V lost 3 bases and J lost 6, with 3 bases in between. The length of the CDR3 is 10 residues. The chain's CDR3 is CASSDGEQYF. CDR3 DNA: TGTGCCAGCAGTGATGGCGAGCAGTACTTC.

J is TRBJ1-4 and V is TRBV10-3; the match to TRBD1 covers 7 bases. The ends lost 5 bases at V and 3 bases at J; junction bases unmatched: 6. The CDR3 extends over 15 amino acids. Germline CDR1 reads ENHRY; CDR2 reads SYGVKD. CDR3 sequence: CAISHGQDPNEKLFF. The CDR3 DNA is TGTGCCATCAGTCATGGACAGGATCCTAATGAAAAACTGTTTTTT.

A word on this clonotype: One end of the junction does not line up with germline, which may come from a read error. V gene TRBV2 combines with J gene TRBJ1-6; D possibly corresponds to TRBD1 (5 bases). Germline lookup yields CDR1 SNHLY and CDR2 FYNNEI. This CDR3 is 15 amino acids long. Here the CDR3 DNA reads TGTGCCAGCAGTTACGGGGGGACCTACAATTCACCCCTCCACTTT. Translating it yields CASSYGGTYNSPLHF.

The J gene is TRBJ1-1, the V gene TRBV20-1; TRBD1 matches 8 bases. The CDR3 is made up of 15 amino acids. J lost 3 bases, V lost 0 bases, and 6 bases had no gene match. CDR1 is DFQATT, CDR2 SNEGSKA, per germline (reference sequence). The CDR3 DNA follows: TGCAGTGCTAGAGATCCCAGGGGGCTGGACACTGAAGCTTTCTTT. As protein: CSARDPRGLDTEAFF.

The genes are TRBV6-1 and TRBJ2-1; D not certain. The V gene lost 4 bases and the J gene lost 5 bases, with 9 bases spanning the gap. Per germline, CDR1 MNHNS and CDR2 SASEGT. The CDR3 is 13 residues long. The CDR3 reads CASSADTHNEQFF. The CDR3 nucleotides are TGTGCCAGCAGTGCCGACACCCACAATGAGCAGTTCTTC.

The chain joins TRBV24-1 to TRBJ2-3; D not resolved. CDR3 size: 15 residues. Trimming cost V 3 bases and J 2 bases, with 11 bases left between them. Per the germline V gene, CDR1 is KGHDR and CDR2 is SFDVKD. CDR3 protein: CATSDIDPFTDTQYF. The CDR3 DNA reads TGTGCCACCAGTGATATAGACCCGTTCACAGATACGCAGTATTTT.

This clonotype was seen many times. The rearrangement uses TRBV5-6 and TRBJ1-2; 9 bases line up with TRBD1. Losses at the gene ends were 4 bases for V and 3 bases for J; bases not matched to a gene: 4. CDR3 length: 14 residues. Germline CDR1 and CDR2: SGHDT and YYEEEE. In nucleotides, the CDR3 is TGTGCCAGCAGCCGGGACAGGGTCTACTATGGCTACACCTTC. This gives the protein CASSRDRVYYGYTF.

The genes are TRBV11-2 and TRBJ1-2; D is perhaps TRBD1 (6 bases). V was clipped by 3 bases and J by 3 bases, with 8 bases between them. Per germline, CDR1 SGHAT and CDR2 FQNNGV. The CDR3 has 13 amino acids. As DNA, the CDR3 is TGTGCCAGCAGCTTGAGGACAGACTATGGCTACACCTTC. Translating it yields CASSLRTDYGYTF.

This clonotype was counted a few times. V gene TRBV30 combines with J gene TRBJ2-2; 7 positions agree with TRBD1. Per germline, CDR1 GTSNPN and CDR2 SVGIG (reference sequence). Trimming took 2 bases from V and 7 from J; bases not matched to a gene: 10. CDR3 length equals 15 residues. CDR3 amino acids: CAWSITGVGVGELFF. CDR3 nucleotides: TGTGCCTGGAGTATAACAGGGGTGGGGGTCGGGGAGCTGTTTTTT.

The chain carries TRBV9 and TRBJ2-3, with 8 bases that match TRBD2. CDR3 length equals 17 residues. Germline V gene sequence: CDR1 SGDLS, CDR2 YYNGEE. Germline trimming cut 4 bases from V and 1 base from J; bases unmatched to any gene: 11. For the CDR3, the DNA is TGTGCCAGCAGCTTAAGGTTTTCAGCGGGGGGCACAGATACGCAGTATTTT. It is translated as CASSLRFSAGGTDTQYF.

This clonotype was picked up one time. The chain is built from TRBV24-1 and TRBJ2-3; unclear D gene. The CDR3 sequence is 15 residues long. Germline V gives CDR1 KGHDR, CDR2 SFDVKD. V gave up 8 bases and J gave up 0 bases, with 14 bases separating them. Here the CDR3 reads CATMAGSASTDTQYF. The DNA for the CDR3 is TGTGCCACCATGGCTGGCAGTGCTAGCACAGATACGCAGTATTTT.

This chain joins TRBV9 and TRBJ2-3, with D perhaps TRBD2 (5 bases). The germline CDR1 and CDR2 sequences are SGDLS and YYNGEE. V lost 5 bases and J 0 bases, leaving 13 bases between the germline ends. This CDR3 is built from 15 residues. The CDR3 here is CASRPHRTSTDTQYF. For the CDR3, the DNA is TGTGCCAGCAGACCCCACCGGACTAGCACAGATACGCAGTATTTT.

This clonotype was detected only a few times. The V and J genes are TRBV27 and TRBJ1-5; the match to TRBD1 covers 7 bases. Germline CDR1 MNHEY, CDR2 SMNVEV (reference sequence). The CDR3 covers 16 residues. Unmatched junction bases numbered 6, after V lost 4 bases and J lost 0 bases. CDR3 sequence (DNA): TGTGCCAGCAGTTCGACAGGGCCATATAGCAATCAGCCCCAGCATTTT. Protein: CASSSTGPYSNQPQHF.

The chain has TRBV7-2 and TRBJ2-7, with D tentatively TRBD1 (5 bases). Trimming left V 1 base short and J 4 bases short, with 14 bases between. CDR1 and CDR2 (germline): SGHTA, FQGNSA. The CDR3 is 15 amino acids. CDR3 coding DNA: TGTGCCAGCAGCTTAGTTGGGGCGCTTGGATACGAGCAGTACTTC. It yields the protein CASSLVGALGYEQYF.

The rearrangement joins TRBV5-1 to TRBJ2-3; no clear D. V lost 1 base and J 7 bases, leaving 4 bases between the germline ends. Germline V gene lookup returns CDR1 SGHRS and CDR2 YFSETQ. The length of the CDR3 is 11 residues. The DNA of the CDR3 is TGCGCCAGCAGCTTGACACATACGCAGTATTTT. Encoded protein: CASSLTHTQYF.

This clonotype was seen repeatedly, ten times or more. CDR3 in amino acids: CSARDPTGTYEQYF. Here the CDR3 DNA reads TGCAGTGCTAGAGATCCGACAGGGACCTACGAGCAGTACTTC. This chain joins TRBV20-1 and TRBJ2-7, with 7 bases lining up with TRBD1. The germline CDR1 and CDR2 sequences are DFQATT and SNEGSKA (reference sequence). This CDR3 contains 14 residues. Losses at the gene ends were 0 bases for V and 2 bases for J; bases not matched to a gene: 4.

Of note for this clonotype: One junction end disagrees with the germline gene, perhaps due to a read error. CDR3 DNA sequence: TGCGCCAGCAGTGTCTCGGGGGGGCCTCGGAATGAGCAGTTCTTC. Its protein product is CASSVSGGPRNEQFF. The rearrangement joins TRBV6-1 to TRBJ2-1, with 8 positions matching TRBD2. Germline V gives CDR1 MNHNS, CDR2 SASEGT. CDR3 length: 15 amino acids.

The V gene is TRBV12-5, the J gene TRBJ2-6; D uncertain. The CDR3 is 16 residues long. CDR1 and CDR2 from the germline V gene are LGHNT and FRNRAP. V lost 9 bases and J lost 6, with 21 bases in between. CDR3 in DNA: TGTGCTAGCAGCCTTGGTGGTGATTACGAGGCCAACGTCCTGACTTTC. Translated: CASSLGGDYEANVLTF.

Of note for this clonotype: This clone may be a read error of a much larger clone one base away. The V gene is TRBV6-1, the J gene TRBJ2-7; D gene uncertain. CDR1 is MNHNS, CDR2 SASEGT, per germline. The V end lost 3 bases, the J end lost 5 bases, and 2 bases lay between the germline ends. The CDR3 contains 10 residues. The CDR3 DNA sequence: TGTGCCAGCAGTGATAACGAGCAGTACTTC. Protein product: CASSDNEQYF.